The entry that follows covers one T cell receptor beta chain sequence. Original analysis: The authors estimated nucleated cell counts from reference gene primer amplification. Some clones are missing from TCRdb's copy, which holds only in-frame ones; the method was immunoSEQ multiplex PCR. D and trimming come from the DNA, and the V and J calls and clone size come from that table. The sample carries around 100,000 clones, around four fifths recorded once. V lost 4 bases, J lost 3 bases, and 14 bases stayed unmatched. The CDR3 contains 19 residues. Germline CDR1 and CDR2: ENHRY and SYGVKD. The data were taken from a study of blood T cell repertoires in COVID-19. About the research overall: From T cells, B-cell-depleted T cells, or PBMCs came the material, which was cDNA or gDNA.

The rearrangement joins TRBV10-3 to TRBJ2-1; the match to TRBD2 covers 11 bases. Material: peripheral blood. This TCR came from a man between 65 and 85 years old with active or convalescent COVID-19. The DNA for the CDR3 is TGTGCCATCAGTGGCGGGACTAGCGGAACCATTGGCCACTACAATGAGCAGTTCTTC. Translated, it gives CAISGGTSGTIGHYNEQFF.